This paragraph covers one T cell receptor beta chain sequence. Data came from immunoSEQ multiplex PCR; TCRdb stores just in-frame clones and leaves some out. The table includes just over 300,000 clones, 85% to 90% detected once. The sample comes from a study of blood T cell repertoires in COVID-19. The TCR originated in a man aged 25-45 years who had recovered from COVID-19. Sequencing used PBMCs or T cells enriched from blood (not recorded which).

CDR3 in DNA: TGCACCAGCAGCCAAGAACGGAGGACTAGCGGGAAGAACACCGGGGAGCTGTTTTTT. Protein product: CTSSQERRTSGKNTGELFF. The chain couples TRBV1 to TRBJ2-2; the D call of TRBD2 is as the table states it, not checked on the DNA. TRBV1 has pseudogene status. This CDR3 spans 19 amino acids.